The clone carrying this T cell receptor (beta chain) was detected a few times. The study ran its PCR with 60 Vbeta and 13 Jbeta primers. This table comes from immunoSEQ multiplex PCR, and its TCRdb copy is limited to in-frame clones, with some not included. Counted here are under 150,000 clones, approximately 64% occurring once; the ten biggest clones make up less than 2.5%. Germline CDR1 is SGHAT and CDR2 is FQNNGV. V lost 0 bases and J 4 bases, leaving 18 bases between the germline ends. The CDR3 length is 17 residues. The sample originates from a study of cytomegalovirus exposure and HLA in healthy donors. When sampled, the donors appeared nominally healthy, though they likely had unrecorded immune exposures.

This sequence joins TRBV11-2 and TRBJ1-2; D is uncertain. The source is a woman aged 40 to 50 in good health and CMV-seronegative. The sequencing input was PBMCs. CDR3 in amino acids: CASSLDRVSGGFYGYTF. The CDR3 region has the DNA TGTGCCAGCAGCTTAGATCGAGTAAGCGGCGGGTTCTATGGCTACACCTTC.